The clone carrying this T cell receptor (beta chain) was detected a few times. An end of the junction does not agree with germline; a read error may underlie this. The data were taken from a study of blood T cell repertoires in COVID-19. Study summary: Specimens from acute and convalescent COVID-19 originated in the United States, Italy and Spain. From T cells, B-cell-depleted T cells, or PBMCs came the material, which was cDNA or gDNA.

This CDR3 has 11 residues. Assay used: immunoSEQ multiplex PCR; TCRdb lists only in-frame clones, some missing. Of approximately 70,000 clones listed, more than 75% are singletons. Sequenced material: peripheral blood. The TCR comes from a woman older than 75 with acute or convalescent COVID-19. J is TRBJ1-5 and V is TRBV12-3 or TRBV12-4; maybe TRBD1 (5 bases). In DNA form, the CDR3 reads TGTGCCAGCAGTTTGAGGAGGGACCTCATTTTT. Translating gives CASSLRRDLIF.